The 20 T cell receptor beta chains below were found in one sample sequenced in a study of T cell repertoires in cytomegalovirus infection. In TCRdb, the reads were re-called with MiXCR into one record per CDR3 protein. Of some 300,000 distinct CDR3 sequences in the sample, roughly 15% were seen once. Specimen: PBMCs. These receptors were collected from a human donor in good health (CMV status not recorded). Some clones in this sample may be carry-over from other donors' samples.

This clonotype was seen many times. This chain connects TRBV7-2 to TRBJ1-5; D remains ambiguous. Germline V gives CDR1 SGHTA, CDR2 FQGNSA. The V end lost 5 bases, the J end lost 10 bases, and 12 bases lay between the germline ends. There are 12 residues in the CDR3. In DNA, the CDR3 is TGTGCCAGCAGCCCCAGACAAACTCCCCAGCATTTT. Translation: CASSPRQTPQHF. Supplemented by reference TRBV7-2 and TRBJ1-5, the full variable domain reads GAGVSQSPSNKVTEKGKDVELRCDPISGHTALYWYRQSLGQGLEFLIYFQGNSAPDKSGLPSDRFSAERTGGSVSTLTIQRTQQEDSAVYLCASSPRQTPQHFGDGTRLSIL.

This clonotype was detected only a few times. V and J are TRBV27 and TRBJ2-3; D is undetermined. There are 16 residues in the CDR3. V was pared by 0 bases and J by 3 bases, with 13 bases between. CDR1 MNHEY and CDR2 SMNVEV come from the germline V gene (reference sequence). The CDR3 sequence: CASSLSFARATDTQYF. The CDR3 DNA reads as TGTGCCAGCAGTTTATCATTCGCCCGAGCGACAGATACGCAGTATTTT.

In this sample, this clonotype turned up a few times. V gene TRBV28 combines with J gene TRBJ1-1; possible D gene TRBD1, 5 bases. Germline V lookup: CDR1 MDHEN, CDR2 SYDVKM. The length of the CDR3 is 15 residues. V was cut by 8 bases and J by 0 bases, with 16 bases left in between. This chain's CDR3 is CASGGAAGVNTEAFF. The CDR3 DNA reads as TGTGCCAGCGGTGGGGCCGCAGGAGTGAACACTGAAGCTTTCTTT.

The chain combines TRBV20-1 with TRBJ2-7, with a tentative D call TRBD1 (6 bases). V was trimmed by 6 bases and J by 4 bases, leaving 16 bases between them. Germline V CDR1 and CDR2: DFQATT, SNEGSKA (reference sequence). The length of the CDR3 is 13 residues. CDR3 coding DNA: TGCAGTGCAGATTGGGGGCCTCCGTACGAGCAGTACTTC. As protein: CSADWGPPYEQYF.

V usage is TRBV28 and J usage is TRBJ1-5, with 8 bases that match TRBD1. The germline CDR1 and CDR2 sequences are MDHEN and SYDVKM. Trimming cost V 2 bases and J 0 bases; bases outside gene matches: 6. The CDR3 loop spans 17 amino acids. The CDR3 spells CASSLTRQGYSNQPQHF. The CDR3 DNA reads as TGTGCCAGCAGTTTAACCCGACAGGGGTATAGCAATCAGCCCCAGCATTTT.

This clonotype showed up many times. The chain uses TRBV7-8 and TRBJ2-3; perhaps TRBD1 as D (5 bases). Trimming left V 0 bases short and J 2 bases short, with 9 bases between. CDR3 length equals 15 residues. CDR1 is SGHVS, CDR2 FQNEAQ, per germline. CDR3 region: CASSLAGHNTDTQYF. Here the CDR3 DNA reads TGTGCCAGCAGCTTAGCCGGACACAACACAGATACGCAGTATTTT.

This clonotype appeared a few times. The chain recombines TRBV4-1 with TRBJ2-5; D uncertain. There are 15 residues in the CDR3. V dropped 0 bases and J dropped 4 bases, with 12 bases sitting between them. CDR1 and CDR2 (germline): MGHRA, YSYEKL. CDR3 loop: CASSQDPDPTETQYF. CDR3 DNA sequence: TGCGCCAGCAGCCAAGATCCGGACCCGACAGAGACCCAGTACTTC.

This clonotype has at least ten counts. This rearrangement joins TRBV28 to TRBJ1-5; 8 positions agree with TRBD1. The germline CDR1 and CDR2 sequences are MDHEN and SYDVKM. CDR3 length equals 16 residues. Germline trimming cut 6 bases from V and 5 bases from J; bases unmatched to any gene: 12. Here the CDR3 DNA reads TGTGCCAGCAGCCTCTCCTCTGCAGGGGGCTATCAGCCCCAGCATTTT. This codes for CASSLSSAGGYQPQHF.

In this sample, this clonotype turned up a few times. The rearrangement uses TRBV25-1 and TRBJ1-6; D possibly corresponds to TRBD1 (6 bases). Germline loops: CDR1 MGHDK, CDR2 SYGVNS. The CDR3 spans 16 residues. Trimming stripped 0 bases from V and 10 bases from J, with 16 bases between. In DNA, the CDR3 is TGTGCCAGCAGTGAATACGATGCAGGGGACGGCTCACCCCTCCACTTT. Residues: CASSEYDAGDGSPLHF.

This clonotype was seen repeatedly, ten times or more. This chain joins TRBV7-9 and TRBJ2-3; D perhaps matches TRBD1 (6 bases). The germline V and J ends were trimmed by 9 bases and 0 bases, with 10 bases remaining between them. The CDR3 sequence is 13 residues long. From germline, CDR1 is SEHNR and CDR2 FQNEAQ (reference sequence). The CDR3 nucleotides read TGTGCCAGTAGACAGGAGAGCACAGATACGCAGTATTTT. Translating gives CASRQESTDTQYF.

The chain carries TRBV4-1 and TRBJ1-6; 8 bases fit TRBD1. In germline, CDR1 is MGHRA, CDR2 YSYEKL. This CDR3 is 13 amino acids long. Losses at the gene ends were 1 base for V and 13 bases for J; bases not matched to a gene: 3. This CDR3 is CASSQGTGIPLHF. In DNA, the CDR3 is TGCGCCAGCAGCCAAGGGACAGGGATTCCCCTCCACTTT.

This clonotype came up many times. The conserved closing phenylalanine or tryptophan is absent in this CDR3, likely reflecting a read error. No DNA is shown, since the ends of the CDR3 on it are uncertain; the CDR3 is the one TCRdb lists. The chain joins TRBV7-2 to TRBJ2-3; the table assigns TRBD1, which was not confirmed against the DNA. Germline CDR1 is SGHTA and CDR2 is FQGNSA. The CDR3 sequence runs 13 residues, both termini included. The CDR3 loop is CASSLGRGEHSDY.

The rearrangement links TRBV2 to TRBJ2-4, with D tentatively TRBD1 or TRBD2 (5 bases each). CDR1 is SNHLY, CDR2 FYNNEI, per germline. V lost 1 base and J lost 7, with 8 bases in between. The CDR3 consists of 13 residues. The CDR3: CASSEDGANIQYF. CDR3 DNA: TGTGCCAGCAGTGAAGACGGGGCGAACATTCAGTACTTC.

This chain joins TRBV6-2 or TRBV6-3 and TRBJ1-2; D unclear. The V gene lost 5 bases and the J gene lost 5 bases, with 12 bases spanning the gap. This CDR3 is 13 amino acids long. The germline CDR1 and CDR2 sequences are MNHEY and SVGEGT. In DNA, the CDR3 is TGTGCCAGCAGTACCGGGATGGAGTATGGCTACACCTTC. Residues: CASSTGMEYGYTF.

This clonotype has a handful of counts. The J gene is TRBJ1-2, the V gene TRBV2, with 9 bases lining up with TRBD1. After removal of 5 bases from V and 4 bases from J, the junction contained 5 bases not matched to a gene. CDR1 and CDR2 from the germline V gene are SNHLY and FYNNEI. This CDR3 contains 14 residues. CDR3 loop: CASSSQGAPYGYTF. The DNA of the CDR3 is TGTGCCAGCAGTTCACAGGGGGCACCCTATGGCTACACCTTC.

This rearrangement joins TRBV18 to TRBJ2-5; a possible D gene is TRBD1 (5 bases). The V and J ends lost 3 bases and 1 base respectively, with 9 bases between them. The CDR3 runs to 14 residues. Germline assignment: CDR1 KGHSH and CDR2 LQKENI. The CDR3, as DNA: TGTGCCAGCTCACCCAACCAGGGCCAAGAGACCCAGTACTTC. Amino acid sequence: CASSPNQGQETQYF.

V usage is TRBV20-1 and J usage is TRBJ1-3, with 7 bases identical to TRBD1. The V and J ends lost 0 bases and 2 bases, in that order; junction bases with no gene match: 4. This CDR3 region has 15 residues. CDR1 DFQATT and CDR2 SNEGSKA come from the germline V gene (reference sequence). This chain's CDR3 is CSARDPTGAGNTIYF. The CDR3 nucleotides are TGCAGTGCTAGAGACCCAACAGGGGCTGGAAACACCATATATTTT.

This clonotype has a handful of counts. This may arise from a read error, as a much more abundant clone is one base away. V usage is TRBV6-2 or TRBV6-3 and J usage is TRBJ2-1; 7 bases are shared with TRBD1. The CDR3 has 13 amino acids. J gave up 7 bases and V 6 bases, and 6 bases lay outside the gene matches. Germline V gene lookup returns CDR1 MNHEY and CDR2 SVGEGT. DNA of the CDR3: TGTGCCAGCAGCCCGGACAGGTGGAATGAGCAGTTCTTC. It encodes CASSPDRWNEQFF.

In this sample, this clonotype turned up a few times. V is TRBV4-2 and J is TRBJ2-3, with D unresolved. The CDR3 is 13 residues long. Germline V gene lookup returns CDR1 LGHNA and CDR2 YNFKEQ. V was shortened by 2 bases and J by 2 bases, with 5 bases between the two germline ends. CDR3 residues: CASSQTHTDTQYF. As DNA, the CDR3 is TGTGCCAGCAGCCAAACACACACAGATACGCAGTATTTT.

This clonotype was observed a few times. J is TRBJ1-6 and V is TRBV28, with D possibly TRBD1 on 6 matching bases. CDR3 size: 15 residues. Germline assignment: CDR1 MDHEN and CDR2 SYDVKM. Trimming removed 6 bases at V and 5 bases at J, with 14 bases between. CDR3 region: CASRSGQRDNSPLHF. The CDR3 coding sequence is TGTGCCAGCAGATCGGGACAACGGGATAATTCACCCCTCCACTTT.